These 7 T cell receptor beta chains originate from one sample sequenced in a study of blood T cell repertoires in COVID-19. The assay was immunoSEQ multiplex PCR, and TCRdb's table has in-frame clones only and misses some. The table includes under 150,000 clones, 65% to 85% detected once. Sequencing was done on a sample of peripheral blood. The receptor set was obtained from a woman aged 45-59 years with acute or convalescent COVID-19.

V and J are TRBV7-8 and TRBJ1-1, with a weak D call TRBD1 (5 bases). Per germline, CDR1 SGHVS and CDR2 FQNEAQ. The CDR3 loop spans 15 amino acids. Between the trimmed V and J ends, which lost 1 base and 2 bases, there was a span of 11 bases. CDR3 loop: CASSLVGQLNTEAFF. The CDR3 region has the DNA TGTGCCAGCAGCTTAGTGGGGCAGCTTAACACTGAAGCTTTCTTT.

The chain employs TRBV25-1 and TRBJ1-2; D not certain. The CDR3 totals 15 residues. Looked up from germline, CDR1 is MGHDK and CDR2 is SYGVNS. Trimming left V 2 bases short and J 4 bases short, with 14 bases between. CDR3 nucleotide sequence: TGTGCCAGCAGTGAAGGAGTAGCAGCCGTCTATGGCTACACCTTC. It yields the protein CASSEGVAAVYGYTF.

The chain joins TRBV2 to TRBJ2-7; D perhaps matches TRBD2 (6 bases). This CDR3 contains 15 residues. Looked up from germline, CDR1 is SNHLY and CDR2 is FYNNEI. Deletions cut 6 bases from V and 7 bases from J, with 22 bases between. The CDR3 DNA follows: TGTGCCAGCAGGACCCTCGGGACTCCATCTATTGAGCAGTACTTC. Translation gives CASRTLGTPSIEQYF.

The CDR3 nucleotides read TGCAGCGTTGAAGACCCATCTCTAGCACTCTATGGCTACACCTTC. As protein: CSVEDPSLALYGYTF. The chain employs TRBV29-1 and TRBJ1-2; no clear D. Between the trimmed V and J ends, which lost 0 bases and 4 bases, there was a span of 15 bases. Germline V CDR1 and CDR2: SQVTM, ANQGSEA. CDR3 size: 15 residues.

This clone was found a few times. The CDR3 region is CASSAPGTGELFF. CDR3 DNA sequence: TGTGCCAGCAGCGCTCCGGGCACCGGGGAGCTGTTTTTT. J is TRBJ2-2 and V is TRBV7-2; no definite D call. This CDR3 contains 13 residues. The germline V gene encodes CDR1 SGHTA and CDR2 FQGNSA. V lost 5 bases to trimming and J lost 4 bases, with 8 bases between them.

The rearrangement joins TRBV6-2 or TRBV6-3 to TRBJ1-2; D call uncertain. The germline V and J ends were trimmed by 1 base and 6 bases, with 12 bases remaining between them. The CDR3 consists of 14 residues. Germline values: CDR1 MNHEY, CDR2 SVGEGT. The CDR3 coding sequence is TGTGCCAGCAGTTACTTCCGCCACTCGGATGGCTACACCTTC. This gives the protein CASSYFRHSDGYTF.

V and J are TRBV4-2 and TRBJ2-5; tentative D call: TRBD1 (5 bases). The CDR3 has 16 amino acids. Per germline, CDR1 LGHNA and CDR2 YNFKEQ. V lost 3 bases and J 1 base, leaving 15 bases between the germline ends. The CDR3 here is CASSHLDIATQETQYF. CDR3 nucleotide sequence: TGTGCCAGCAGCCACCTGGACATCGCGACCCAAGAGACCCAGTACTTC.